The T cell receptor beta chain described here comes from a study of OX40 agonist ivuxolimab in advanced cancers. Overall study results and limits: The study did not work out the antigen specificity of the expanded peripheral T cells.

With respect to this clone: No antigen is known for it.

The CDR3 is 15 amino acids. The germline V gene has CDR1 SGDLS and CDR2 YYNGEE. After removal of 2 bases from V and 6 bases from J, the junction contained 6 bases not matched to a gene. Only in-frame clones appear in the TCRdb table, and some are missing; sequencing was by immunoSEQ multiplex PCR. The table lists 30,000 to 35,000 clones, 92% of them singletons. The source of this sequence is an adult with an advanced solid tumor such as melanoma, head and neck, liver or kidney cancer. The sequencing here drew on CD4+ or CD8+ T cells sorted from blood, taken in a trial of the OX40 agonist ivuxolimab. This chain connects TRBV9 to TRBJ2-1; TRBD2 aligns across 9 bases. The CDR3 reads CASSVSGRMGNEQFF. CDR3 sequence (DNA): TGTGCCAGCAGCGTTAGCGGGAGAATGGGCAATGAGCAGTTCTTC.